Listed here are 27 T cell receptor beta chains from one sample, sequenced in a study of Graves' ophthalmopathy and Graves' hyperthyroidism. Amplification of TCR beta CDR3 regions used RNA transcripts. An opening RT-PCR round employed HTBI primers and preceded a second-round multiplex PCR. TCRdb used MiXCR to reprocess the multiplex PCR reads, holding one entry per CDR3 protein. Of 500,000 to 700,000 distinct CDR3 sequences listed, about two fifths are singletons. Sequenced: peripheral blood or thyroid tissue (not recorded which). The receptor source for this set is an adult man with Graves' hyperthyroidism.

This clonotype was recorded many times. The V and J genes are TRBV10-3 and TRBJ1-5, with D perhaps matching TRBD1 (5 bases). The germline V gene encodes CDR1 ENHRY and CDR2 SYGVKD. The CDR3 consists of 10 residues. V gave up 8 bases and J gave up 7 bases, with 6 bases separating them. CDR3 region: CAIGDQPQHF. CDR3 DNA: TGTGCCATCGGGGACCAGCCCCAGCATTTT.

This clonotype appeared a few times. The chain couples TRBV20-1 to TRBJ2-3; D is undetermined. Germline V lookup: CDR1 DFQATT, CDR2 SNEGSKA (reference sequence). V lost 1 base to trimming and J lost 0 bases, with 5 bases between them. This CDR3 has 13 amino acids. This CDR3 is CSARATSTDTQYF. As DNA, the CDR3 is TGCAGTGCTAGAGCCACAAGCACAGATACGCAGTATTTT.

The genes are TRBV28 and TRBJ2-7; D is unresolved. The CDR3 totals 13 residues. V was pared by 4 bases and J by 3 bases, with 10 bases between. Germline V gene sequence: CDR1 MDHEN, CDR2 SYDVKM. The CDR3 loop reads CASSSFTVYEQYF. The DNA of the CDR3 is TGTGCCAGCAGTTCATTCACGGTCTACGAGCAGTACTTC.

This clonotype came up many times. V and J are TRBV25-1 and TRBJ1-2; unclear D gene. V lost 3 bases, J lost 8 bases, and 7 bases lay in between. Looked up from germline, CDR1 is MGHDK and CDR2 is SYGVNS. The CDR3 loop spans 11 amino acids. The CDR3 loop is CASSDLEGYTF. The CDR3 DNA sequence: TGTGCCAGCAGTGACCTGGAAGGCTACACCTTC.

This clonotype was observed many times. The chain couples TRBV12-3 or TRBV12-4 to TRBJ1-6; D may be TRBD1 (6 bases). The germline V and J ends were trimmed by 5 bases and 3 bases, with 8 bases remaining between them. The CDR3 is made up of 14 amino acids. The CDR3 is CASSTGLYNSPLHF. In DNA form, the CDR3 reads TGTGCCAGCAGTACAGGGCTCTATAATTCACCCCTCCACTTT.

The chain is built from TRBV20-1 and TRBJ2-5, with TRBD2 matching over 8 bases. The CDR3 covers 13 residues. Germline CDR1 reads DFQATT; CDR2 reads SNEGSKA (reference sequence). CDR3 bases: TGCAGCACTATAGCGGGGACACAAGAGACCCAGTACTTC. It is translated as CSTIAGTQETQYF.

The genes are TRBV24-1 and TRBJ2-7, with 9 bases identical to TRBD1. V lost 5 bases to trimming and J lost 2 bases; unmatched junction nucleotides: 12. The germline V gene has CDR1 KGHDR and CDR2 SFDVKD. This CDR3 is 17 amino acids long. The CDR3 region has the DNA TGTGCCACCAGTGCTAGGTTGCCGGGACAGGGACCCTACGAGCAGTACTTC. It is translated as CATSARLPGQGPYEQYF.

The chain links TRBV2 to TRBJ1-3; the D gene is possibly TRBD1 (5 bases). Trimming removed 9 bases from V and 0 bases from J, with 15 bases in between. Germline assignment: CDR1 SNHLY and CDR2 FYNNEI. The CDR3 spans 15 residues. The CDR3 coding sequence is TGTGCCAGATCTAGCGCGACAGCCTCTGGAAACACCATATATTTT. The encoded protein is CARSSATASGNTIYF.

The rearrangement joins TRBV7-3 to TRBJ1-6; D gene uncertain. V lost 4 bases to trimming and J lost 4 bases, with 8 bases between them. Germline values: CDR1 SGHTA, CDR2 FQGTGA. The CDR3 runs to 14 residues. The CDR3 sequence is CASSSAEYNSPLHF. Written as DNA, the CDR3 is TGTGCCAGCAGCTCGGCCGAGTATAATTCACCCCTCCACTTT.

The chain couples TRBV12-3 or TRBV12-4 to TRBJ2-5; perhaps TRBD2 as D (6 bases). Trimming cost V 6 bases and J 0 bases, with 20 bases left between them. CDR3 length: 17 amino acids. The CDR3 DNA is TGTGCCAGCAGCAAAGGGGAGGCTTTGACGTACCAAGAGACCCAGTACTTC. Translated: CASSKGEALTYQETQYF.

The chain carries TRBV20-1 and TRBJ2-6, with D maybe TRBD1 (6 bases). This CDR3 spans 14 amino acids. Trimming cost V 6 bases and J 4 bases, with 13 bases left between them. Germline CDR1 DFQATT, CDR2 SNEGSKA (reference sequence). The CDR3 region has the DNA TGCAGTGCCAGTCCCGGGACAGGGGCCAACGTCCTGACTTTC. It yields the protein CSASPGTGANVLTF.

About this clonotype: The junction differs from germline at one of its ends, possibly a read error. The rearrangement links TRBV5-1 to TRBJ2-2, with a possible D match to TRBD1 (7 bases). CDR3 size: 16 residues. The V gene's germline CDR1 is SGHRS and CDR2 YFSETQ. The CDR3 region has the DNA TGTGCCAGCAGCCCCAGACAGGGAGGTAACACCGGGGAGCTGTTTTTT. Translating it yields CASSPRQGGNTGELFF.

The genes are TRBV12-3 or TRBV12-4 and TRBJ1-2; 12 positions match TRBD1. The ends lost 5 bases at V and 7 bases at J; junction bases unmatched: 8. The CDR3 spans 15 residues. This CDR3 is CASSPAGTGGFGYTF. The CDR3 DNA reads TGTGCCAGCAGTCCCGCGGGGACAGGGGGCTTTGGCTACACCTTC.

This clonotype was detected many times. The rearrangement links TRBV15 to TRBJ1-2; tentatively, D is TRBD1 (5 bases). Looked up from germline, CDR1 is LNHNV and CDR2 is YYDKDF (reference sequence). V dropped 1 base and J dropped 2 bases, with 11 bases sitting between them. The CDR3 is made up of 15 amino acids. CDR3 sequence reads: CATSRGGLPNYGYTF. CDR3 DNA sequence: TGTGCCACCAGCAGAGGGGGCCTACCGAACTATGGCTACACCTTC.

The CDR3 spells CASSLHRGLYSYNEQFF. CDR3 in DNA: TGTGCCAGCAGCCTTCACAGGGGGCTATACTCCTACAATGAGCAGTTCTTC. The chain is built from TRBV7-6 and TRBJ2-7; 9 bases match TRBD1. Judging by the DNA end, TRBJ2-1 fits better; the J call may be wrong. This CDR3 has 17 residues. The germline CDR1 and CDR2 sequences are SGHVS and FNYEAQ.

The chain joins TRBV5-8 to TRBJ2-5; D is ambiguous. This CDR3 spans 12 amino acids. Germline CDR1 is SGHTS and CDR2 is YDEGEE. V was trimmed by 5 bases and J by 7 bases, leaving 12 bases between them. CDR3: CASRLGWGTQYF. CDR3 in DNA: TGTGCCAGCAGGCTGGGTTGGGGGACCCAGTACTTC.

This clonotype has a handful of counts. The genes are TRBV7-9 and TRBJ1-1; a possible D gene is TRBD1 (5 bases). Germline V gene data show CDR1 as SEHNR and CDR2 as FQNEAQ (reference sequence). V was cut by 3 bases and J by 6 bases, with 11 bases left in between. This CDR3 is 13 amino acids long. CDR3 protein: CASSLSGGAEAFF. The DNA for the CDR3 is TGTGCCAGCAGCTTGTCCGGGGGGGCTGAAGCTTTCTTT.

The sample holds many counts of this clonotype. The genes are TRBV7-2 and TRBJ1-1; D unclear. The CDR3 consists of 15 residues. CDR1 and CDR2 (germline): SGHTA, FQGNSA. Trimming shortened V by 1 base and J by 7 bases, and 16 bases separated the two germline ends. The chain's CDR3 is CASSLGQAEIVEAFF. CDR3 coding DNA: TGTGCCAGCAGCTTAGGGCAGGCAGAAATAGTTGAAGCTTTCTTT.

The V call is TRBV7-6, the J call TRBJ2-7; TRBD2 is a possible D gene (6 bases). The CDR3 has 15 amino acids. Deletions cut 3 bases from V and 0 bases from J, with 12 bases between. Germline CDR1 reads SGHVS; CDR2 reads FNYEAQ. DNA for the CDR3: TGTGCCAGCAGCTTGGCATCGGGGGTCTCCTACGAGCAGTACTTC. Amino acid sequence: CASSLASGVSYEQYF.

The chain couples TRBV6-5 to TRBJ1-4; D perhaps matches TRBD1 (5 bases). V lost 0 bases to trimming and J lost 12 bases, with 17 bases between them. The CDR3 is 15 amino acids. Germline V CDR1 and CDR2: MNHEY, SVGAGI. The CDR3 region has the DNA TGTGCCAGCAGTTACTCAGGGTGGGGGTCCTTGGAACTGTTTTTT. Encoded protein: CASSYSGWGSLELFF.

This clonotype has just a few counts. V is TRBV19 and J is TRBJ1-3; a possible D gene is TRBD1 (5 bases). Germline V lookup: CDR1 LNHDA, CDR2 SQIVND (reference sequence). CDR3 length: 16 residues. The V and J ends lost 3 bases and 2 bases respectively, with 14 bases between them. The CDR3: CASSIGGAAAGNTIYF. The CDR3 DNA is TGTGCCAGTAGTATTGGAGGGGCCGCTGCTGGAAACACCATATATTTT.

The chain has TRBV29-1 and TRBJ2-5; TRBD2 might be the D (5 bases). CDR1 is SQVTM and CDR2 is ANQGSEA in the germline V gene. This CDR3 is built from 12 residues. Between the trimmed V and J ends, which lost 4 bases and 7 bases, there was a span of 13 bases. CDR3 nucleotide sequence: TGCAGCGTTGGTCTAGCTCGGGGGACCCAGTACTTC. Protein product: CSVGLARGTQYF.

The CDR3 region has the DNA TGCGCCAGCAGCTTGGTTCAGGCCAGCACAGATACGCAGTATTTT. This codes for CASSLVQASTDTQYF. The J gene is TRBJ2-3, the V gene TRBV5-1; D unclear. Trimming pared 0 bases from V and 0 bases from J, leaving 8 bases between. This CDR3 has 15 residues. Germline values: CDR1 SGHRS, CDR2 YFSETQ.

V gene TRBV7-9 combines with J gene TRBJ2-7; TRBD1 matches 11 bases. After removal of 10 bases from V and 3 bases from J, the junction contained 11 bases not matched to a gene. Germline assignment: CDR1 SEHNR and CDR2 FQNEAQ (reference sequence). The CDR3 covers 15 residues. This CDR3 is CANTPGDRGDYEQYF. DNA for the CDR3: TGTGCCAATACGCCCGGGGACAGGGGGGACTACGAGCAGTACTTC.

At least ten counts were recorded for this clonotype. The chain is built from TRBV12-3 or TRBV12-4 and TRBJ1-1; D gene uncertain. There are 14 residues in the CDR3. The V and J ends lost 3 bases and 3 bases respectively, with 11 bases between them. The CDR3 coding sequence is TGTGCCAGCAGTTTGACGCCGGCGGACACTGAAGCTTTCTTT. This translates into CASSLTPADTEAFF.

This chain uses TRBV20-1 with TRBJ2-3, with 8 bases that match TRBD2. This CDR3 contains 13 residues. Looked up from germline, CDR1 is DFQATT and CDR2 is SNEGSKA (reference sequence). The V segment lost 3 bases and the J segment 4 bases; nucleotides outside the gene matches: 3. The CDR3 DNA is TGCAGTGCTAGCGGGGGGGCCTCAGATACGCAGTATTTT. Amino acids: CSASGGASDTQYF.

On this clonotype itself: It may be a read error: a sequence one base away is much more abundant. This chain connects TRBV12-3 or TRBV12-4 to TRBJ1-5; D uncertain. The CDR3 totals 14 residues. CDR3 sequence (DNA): TGTGCCAGCAGTCGCGGAAGTGTTAATCTGCCCCAGCATTTT. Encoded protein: CASSRGSVNLPQHF.